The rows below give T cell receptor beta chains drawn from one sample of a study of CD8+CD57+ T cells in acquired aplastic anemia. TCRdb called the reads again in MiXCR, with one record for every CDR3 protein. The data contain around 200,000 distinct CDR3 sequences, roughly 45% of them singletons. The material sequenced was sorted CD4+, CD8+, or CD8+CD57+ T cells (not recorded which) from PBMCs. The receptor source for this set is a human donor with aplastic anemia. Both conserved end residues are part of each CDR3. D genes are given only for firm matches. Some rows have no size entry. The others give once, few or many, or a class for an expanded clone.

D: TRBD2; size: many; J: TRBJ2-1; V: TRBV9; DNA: TGTGCCAGCAGTTCGCGGGGGGCCCTATCCAATGAGCAGTTCTTC; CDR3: CASSSRGALSNEQFF
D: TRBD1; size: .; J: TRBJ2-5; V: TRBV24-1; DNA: TGTGCCACCAGTGACCAGGACAGGCAAAAAGAGACCCAGTACTTC; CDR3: CATSDQDRQKETQYF
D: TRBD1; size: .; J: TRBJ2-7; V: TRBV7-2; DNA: TGTGCCAGTAGCGACCCGGGACAGAGCTACGAGCAGTACTTC; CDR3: CASSDPGQSYEQYF
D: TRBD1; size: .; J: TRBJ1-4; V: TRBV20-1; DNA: TGCAGTGCTAAGGACAGGGTGGTGGGGAAACTGTTTTTT; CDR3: CSAKDRVVGKLFF
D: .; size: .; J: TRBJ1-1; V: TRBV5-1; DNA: TGCGCCAGCAGCTTCCAGACAGACATGAACACTGAAGCTTTCTTT; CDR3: CASSFQTDMNTEAFF
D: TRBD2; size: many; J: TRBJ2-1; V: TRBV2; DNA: TGTGCCAGCAGTGGCCAATCCGGGACTAGGAATGAGCAGTTCTTC; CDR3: CASSGQSGTRNEQFF
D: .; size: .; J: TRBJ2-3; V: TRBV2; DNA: TGTGCCAGCAGTGTCGTGGCAGATACGCAGTATTTT; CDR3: CASSVVADTQYF
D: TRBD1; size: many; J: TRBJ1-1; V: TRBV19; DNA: TGTGCCAGCAGACCAGGGGGCGGGGCGGGGGCTTTCTTT; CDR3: CASRPGGGAGAFF
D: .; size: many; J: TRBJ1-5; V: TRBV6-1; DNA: TGTGCCAGCAGTGACTCCGGGGACAATCAGCCCCAGCATTTT; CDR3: CASSDSGDNQPQHF
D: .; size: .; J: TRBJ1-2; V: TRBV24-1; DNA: TGTGCCACCAGTGATTTGCAAGCCTCATACGGCTTGAGCTATGGCTACGCCTTC; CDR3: CATSDLQASYGLSYGYAF
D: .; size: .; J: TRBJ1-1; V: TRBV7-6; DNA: TGTGCCAGCAGCTTATTCGGTGGCGAAGCTTTCTTT; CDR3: CASSLFGGEAFF
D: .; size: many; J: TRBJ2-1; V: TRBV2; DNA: TGTGCCAGCAGCGCTCGCTTCAGCTCCTACAATGAGCAGTTCTTC; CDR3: CASSARFSSYNEQFF
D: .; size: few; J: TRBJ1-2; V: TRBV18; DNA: TGTGCCAGCTCACCAGGCCTACTTTATGGCTACACCTTC; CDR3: CASSPGLLYGYTF
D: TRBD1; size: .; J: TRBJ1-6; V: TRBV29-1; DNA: TGCAGCGTTGGACAGGGGGGGGGATCACCCCTCCACTTT; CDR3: CSVGQGGGSPLHF
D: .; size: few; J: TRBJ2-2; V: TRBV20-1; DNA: TGCAGTGCTAGGCCCACAGGCTTGGTAACCGGGGAGCTGTTTTTT; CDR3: CSARPTGLVTGELFF
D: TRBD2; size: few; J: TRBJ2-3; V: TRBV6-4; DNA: TGTGCCAGCGTTCCCCTGGAGCGGGGGGGGGAGGGAGATACGCAGTATTTT; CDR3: CASVPLERGGEGDTQYF
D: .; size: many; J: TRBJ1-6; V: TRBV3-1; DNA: TGTGCCAGCAGCCAAACCGGTGGAGATTCACCCCTCCACTTT; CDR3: CASSQTGGDSPLHF
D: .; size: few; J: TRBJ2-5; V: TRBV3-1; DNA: TGTGCCAGCAGCCAAATCTCAGAGACCCAGTACTTC; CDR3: CASSQISETQYF
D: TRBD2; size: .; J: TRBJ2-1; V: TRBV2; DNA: TGTGCCAGCAGCCCTATGGGGGGGGACAATGAGCAGTTCTTC; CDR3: CASSPMGGDNEQFF
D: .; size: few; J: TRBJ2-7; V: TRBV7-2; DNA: TGTGCCAGCAGGCTATCCGGGCCAGCGTCCTACGAGCAGTACTTC; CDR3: CASRLSGPASYEQYF
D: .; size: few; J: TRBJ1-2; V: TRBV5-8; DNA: TGTACCACCGCCCGGAGGAGCGGCTACACCTTC; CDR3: CTTARRSGYTF
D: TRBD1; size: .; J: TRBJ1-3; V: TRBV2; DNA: TGTGCCAGCAGTGAGGAGGGACAGTGGGACACCATATATTTT; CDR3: CASSEEGQWDTIYF
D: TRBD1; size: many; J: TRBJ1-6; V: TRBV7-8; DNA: TGTGCCAGCAGCCCCCGTACAGGGGCGGGTAATTCACCCCTCCACTTT; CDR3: CASSPRTGAGNSPLHF
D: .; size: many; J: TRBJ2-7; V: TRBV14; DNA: TGTGCCAGCAGCAACGGGAGATACGAGCAGTACTTC; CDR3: CASSNGRYEQYF
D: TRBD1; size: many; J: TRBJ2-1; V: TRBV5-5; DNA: TGTGCCAGCAGCTTGGTTGGCAGGGGGCTTGAGCAGTTCTTC; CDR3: CASSLVGRGLEQFF
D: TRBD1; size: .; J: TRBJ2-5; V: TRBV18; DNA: TGTGCCAGCTCACCGGAAAGGACAGGGGGCTTGGAGACCCAGCACTTC; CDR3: CASSPERTGGLETQHF
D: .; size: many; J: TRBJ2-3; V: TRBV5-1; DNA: TGCGCCAGCAGCTTGGTGCACAGGGGCACAGATACGCAGTATTTT; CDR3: CASSLVHRGTDTQYF
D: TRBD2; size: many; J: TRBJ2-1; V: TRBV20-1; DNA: TGCAGTGCTACAGTCCCCGGGACTAGACCATACAATGAGCAGTTCTTC; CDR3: CSATVPGTRPYNEQFF
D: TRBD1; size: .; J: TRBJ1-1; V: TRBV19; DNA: TGTGCCAGTAGTAGAACCGACAGGGTGATAATGGAAGCTTTCTTT; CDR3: CASSRTDRVIMEAFF
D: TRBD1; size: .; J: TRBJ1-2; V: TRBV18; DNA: TGTGCCAGCTCGAGGGGACAGGGGGCCAGAGGCTACACCTTC; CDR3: CASSRGQGARGYTF
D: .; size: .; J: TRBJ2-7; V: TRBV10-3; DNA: TGTGCCATCCAGCTCGCAATGCCCTACGAGCAGTACTTC; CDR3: CAIQLAMPYEQYF
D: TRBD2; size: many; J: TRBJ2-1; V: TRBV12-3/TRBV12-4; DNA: TGTGCCAGCAGTTCTAGGGGCGGGGGTCGGAATGAGCAGTTCTTC; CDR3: CASSSRGGGRNEQFF
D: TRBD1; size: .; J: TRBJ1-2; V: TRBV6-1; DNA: TGTGCCAGCAGTCGAGACAGGGGAAAGCAAGGCTACGCCTTC; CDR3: CASSRDRGKQGYAF
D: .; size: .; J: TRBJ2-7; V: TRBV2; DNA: TGTGCCAGCAGTGAGCAGTACTTC; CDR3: CASSEQYF
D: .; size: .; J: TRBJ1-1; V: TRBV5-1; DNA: TGCGCCAGCAAGGAGTCGGACGAGAACACTGAAGCTTTCTTT; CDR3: CASKESDENTEAFF
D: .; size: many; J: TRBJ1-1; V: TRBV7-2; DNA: TGTGCCAGCAGCTCCATCAACAGCGAAGCTTTCTTT; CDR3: CASSSINSEAFF
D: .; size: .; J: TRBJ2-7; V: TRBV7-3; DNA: TGTGCCAGCAGCTTAACGGGGGTCGCCCTCTCCTACGAGCAGTACTTC; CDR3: CASSLTGVALSYEQYF
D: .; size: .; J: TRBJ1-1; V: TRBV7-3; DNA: TGTGCCAGCAGCAGTACACTCGCCCCGGGGTACACTGAAGCTTTCTTT; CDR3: CASSSTLAPGYTEAFF
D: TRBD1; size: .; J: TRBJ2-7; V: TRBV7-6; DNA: TGTGCCAGCAGCCTGGGACAGGGGCTCTACGAGCAGTACTTC; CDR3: CASSLGQGLYEQYF
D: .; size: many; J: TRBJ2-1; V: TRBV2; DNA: TGTGCCAGCAAACCGAGGGTAGGCAACTACAATGAGCAGTTCTTC; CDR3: CASKPRVGNYNEQFF
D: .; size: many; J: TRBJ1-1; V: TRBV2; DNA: TGTGCCAGCAGTGAAGAACTCGGGCGAGGGAAAACTGAAGCTTTCTTT; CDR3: CASSEELGRGKTEAFF
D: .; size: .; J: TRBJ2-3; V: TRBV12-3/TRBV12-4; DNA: TGTGCCAGCAGCCCCTTGGGGCGGGATTTAGATACGCAGTATTTT; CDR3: CASSPLGRDLDTQYF
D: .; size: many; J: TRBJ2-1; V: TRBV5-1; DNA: TGCGCCAGCAGCTTGGGGGCCGGCTCCTACAATGAGCAGTTCTTC; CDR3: CASSLGAGSYNEQFF
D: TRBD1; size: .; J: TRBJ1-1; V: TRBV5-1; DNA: TGCGCCAGCAGCGCAGACAGGGGGAAATCGGAAGCTTTCTTT; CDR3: CASSADRGKSEAFF
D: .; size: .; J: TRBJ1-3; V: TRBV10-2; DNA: TGCGCCAGCAGTGTGCTGGGCTCTGGAAACACCATATATTTT; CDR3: CASSVLGSGNTIYF
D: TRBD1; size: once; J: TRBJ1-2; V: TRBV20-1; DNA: TGCAGTGCACGACAGGGGTATGGCTACACCTTC; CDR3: CSARQGYGYTF
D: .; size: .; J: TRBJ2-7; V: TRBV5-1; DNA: TGCGCCAGCGCCACTTCGGGCCGCAGCTACGAGCAGTACTTC; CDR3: CASATSGRSYEQYF
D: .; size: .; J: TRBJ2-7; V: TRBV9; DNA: .; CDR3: CASSVGSSGANVLTFGAGEQYF
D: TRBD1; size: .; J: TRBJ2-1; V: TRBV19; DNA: TGTGCCAGTCGGGGACAGGGCCTCCATGATGAGCAGTTCTTC; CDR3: CASRGQGLHDEQFF
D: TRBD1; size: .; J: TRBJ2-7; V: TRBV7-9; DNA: TGTGCCAGCAGCTCCTGGGACAGTTACTCCTACGAGCAGTACTTC; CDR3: CASSSWDSYSYEQYF
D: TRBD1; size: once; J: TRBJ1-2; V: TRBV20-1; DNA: TGCAGTGCTAGAGTCGGGGACAGGCTCTATGGCTACACCTTC; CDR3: CSARVGDRLYGYTF
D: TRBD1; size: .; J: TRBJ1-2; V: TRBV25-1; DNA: TGTGCCAGCAGTGCCCGGACAGGGCCCCGACAAGGCTACACCTTC; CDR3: CASSARTGPRQGYTF
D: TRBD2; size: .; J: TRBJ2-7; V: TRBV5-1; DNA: TGTGCCAGCGACGGGGGGAACCCCTACGAGCAGTACTTC; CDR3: CASDGGNPYEQYF
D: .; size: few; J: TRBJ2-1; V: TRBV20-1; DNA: TGCAGTGCTAGGGGATCGGCATCGTTGTTC; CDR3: CSARGSASLF